This T cell receptor (beta chain) originates from a study of tumor-infiltrating lymphocytes in oesophageal squamous cell carcinoma. MiXCR, applied by TCRdb to the reads, yields one record per CDR3 protein. Of 12,000 or so distinct CDR3 sequences in the sample, about three fifths were seen once. This clonotype appeared a few times. The sequence derives from a female donor with esophageal squamous cell carcinoma. The sample taken for sequencing was blood.

Here the CDR3 DNA reads TGTGCCAGCAGCCCAAGAGACGCCAATACAGGGGGCAAGTACGAGCAGTACTTC. Amino acid sequence: CASSPRDANTGGKYEQYF. V is TRBV3-1 and J is TRBJ2-7, with 9 bases identical to TRBD1. The J segment lost 4 bases and the V segment lost 4 bases, leaving 17 bases of the junction unmatched. Germline-derived CDR1 and CDR2 are LGHDT and YNNKEL (reference sequence). The CDR3 has 18 amino acids.